The rows below give T cell receptor beta chains drawn from one sample of a study of blood T cell repertoires in COVID-19. Assay: immunoSEQ multiplex PCR; the TCRdb copy retains only in-frame clones and omits some. The table includes 90,000 to 140,000 clones, over 75% detected once. The sample was peripheral blood. All receptors derive from a man aged 45 to 65 with acute or convalescent COVID-19. Each CDR3 is given with its conserved first and last residue. The D gene is left open where the match is weak. Only some rows state a clone size, as once, few, many or a class for expanded clones.

j_call: TRBJ1-2; d_call: TRBD1; clone_size: .; v_call: TRBV12-3/TRBV12-4; cdr3_nt: TGTGCCAGCACCCTAGGGACAGGGGTCGGCTACACCTTC; cdr3_aa: CASTLGTGVGYTF
j_call: TRBJ2-7; d_call: .; clone_size: .; v_call: TRBV28; cdr3_nt: TGTGCCAGCAGTTTATCCCCCGGGATCTACGAGCAGTACTTC; cdr3_aa: CASSLSPGIYEQYF
j_call: TRBJ1-1; d_call: .; clone_size: .; v_call: TRBV19; cdr3_nt: TGTGCCTCCGTGACAGGCTTTAAGGCTTTCTTT; cdr3_aa: CASVTGFKAFF
j_call: TRBJ1-4; d_call: .; clone_size: .; v_call: TRBV25-1; cdr3_nt: TGTGCCAGCAGTGAATGGGAGACTAATGAAAAACTGTTTTTT; cdr3_aa: CASSEWETNEKLFF
j_call: TRBJ2-1; d_call: .; clone_size: once; v_call: TRBV14; cdr3_nt: TGTGCCAGCAGCCAAGTGGCTGGACAGTGGCGCTACAATGAGCAGTTCTTC; cdr3_aa: CASSQVAGQWRYNEQFF
j_call: TRBJ2-5; d_call: TRBD1; clone_size: .; v_call: TRBV19; cdr3_nt: TGTGCCAGTAGTAAACGGGACAGGAAGCAAGAGACCCAGTACTTC; cdr3_aa: CASSKRDRKQETQYF
j_call: TRBJ1-6; d_call: .; clone_size: .; v_call: TRBV5-6; cdr3_nt: TGTGCCAGCAGCCGCCTTCGGCGTCTGGGAGATTCACCCCTCCACTTT; cdr3_aa: CASSRLRRLGDSPLHF
j_call: TRBJ2-2; d_call: .; clone_size: few; v_call: TRBV5-1; cdr3_nt: TGCGCCAGCAGACCGGACAGCTTGAACACCGGGGAGCTGTTTTTT; cdr3_aa: CASRPDSLNTGELFF
j_call: TRBJ2-5; d_call: TRBD2; clone_size: .; v_call: TRBV19; cdr3_nt: TGTGCCAGTAATACGATGGCTAGCGGCCAAGAGACCCAGTACTTC; cdr3_aa: CASNTMASGQETQYF
j_call: TRBJ2-3; d_call: TRBD2; clone_size: .; v_call: TRBV5-6; cdr3_nt: TGTGCCAGCAGTGGACTAGCGGGACATGAGGATACGCAGTATTTT; cdr3_aa: CASSGLAGHEDTQYF
j_call: TRBJ1-6; d_call: TRBD1; clone_size: .; v_call: TRBV11-2; cdr3_nt: TGTGCCAGCAGCCAAGGCGCGGCCGGGACAGGGAGTCTCCACTTT; cdr3_aa: CASSQGAAGTGSLHF
j_call: TRBJ2-1; d_call: .; clone_size: .; v_call: TRBV4-1; cdr3_nt: TGCGCCAGCAGCCAACGAAGCGGTTTGACGGGCTACAATGAGCAGTTCTTC; cdr3_aa: CASSQRSGLTGYNEQFF
j_call: TRBJ1-2; d_call: .; clone_size: .; v_call: TRBV29-1; cdr3_nt: TGCAGCGTTGAAGACGAGAGGTGGCTAAGGTATGGCTACACCTTC; cdr3_aa: CSVEDERWLRYGYTF
j_call: TRBJ2-3; d_call: TRBD2; clone_size: .; v_call: TRBV4-2; cdr3_nt: TGTGCCAGCAGCCAAGTTTCCGGGGGGGCTACAGATACGCAGTATTTT; cdr3_aa: CASSQVSGGATDTQYF
j_call: TRBJ2-1; d_call: .; clone_size: .; v_call: TRBV6-5; cdr3_nt: TGTGCCAGCACCTCGTTTAGCGGCGCCCTCAATGAGCAGTTCTTC; cdr3_aa: CASTSFSGALNEQFF
j_call: TRBJ1-4; d_call: .; clone_size: .; v_call: TRBV9; cdr3_nt: TGTGCCAGCAGCCCACTAGTAGGAGGAAAACTGTTTTTT; cdr3_aa: CASSPLVGGKLFF
j_call: TRBJ2-7; d_call: .; clone_size: .; v_call: TRBV7-9; cdr3_nt: TGTGCCAGCAGCTCCCAAATGATCCAGGGGGGTGAGTACGAGCAGTACTTC; cdr3_aa: CASSSQMIQGGEYEQYF
j_call: TRBJ2-1; d_call: TRBD1; clone_size: .; v_call: TRBV11-2; cdr3_nt: TGTGCCAGCACCGTAAACTTATTGGGACAGGGGTTTAATGAGCAGTTCTTC; cdr3_aa: CASTVNLLGQGFNEQFF
j_call: TRBJ2-5; d_call: .; clone_size: .; v_call: TRBV5-4; cdr3_nt: TGTGCCAGAGGAAGATGGCGGGATCAAGAGACCCAGTACTTC; cdr3_aa: CARGRWRDQETQYF
j_call: TRBJ2-5; d_call: .; clone_size: .; v_call: TRBV20-1; cdr3_nt: TGCAGTGCTGAACAGGGCGAGACCCAGTACTTC; cdr3_aa: CSAEQGETQYF
j_call: TRBJ1-1; d_call: TRBD1; clone_size: .; v_call: TRBV7-8; cdr3_nt: TGTGCCAGCAGCTTAGTAGTAGACAGGGGGTCAACCCACACTGAAGCTTTCTTT; cdr3_aa: CASSLVVDRGSTHTEAFF
j_call: TRBJ2-1; d_call: .; clone_size: .; v_call: TRBV6-6; cdr3_nt: TGTGCCAGCAGTTACTCTTATGGTTCGGGCAATGAGCAGTTCTTC; cdr3_aa: CASSYSYGSGNEQFF
j_call: TRBJ2-7; d_call: .; clone_size: .; v_call: TRBV12-3/TRBV12-4; cdr3_nt: TGTGCCAGCAGTTCTCGGTACGAGCAGTACTTC; cdr3_aa: CASSSRYEQYF
j_call: TRBJ1-1; d_call: .; clone_size: .; v_call: TRBV2; cdr3_nt: TGTGCCAGCGGCCGGGACATAAACACTGAAGCTTTCTTT; cdr3_aa: CASGRDINTEAFF
j_call: TRBJ2-2; d_call: .; clone_size: .; v_call: TRBV10-3; cdr3_nt: TGTGCCATCAGGGAGGGGGGCATCGGGGAGCTGTTTTTT; cdr3_aa: CAIREGGIGELFF
j_call: TRBJ1-1; d_call: .; clone_size: .; v_call: TRBV9; cdr3_nt: TGTGCCAGCAGCGTAGACGGGAACACTGAAGCTTTCTTT; cdr3_aa: CASSVDGNTEAFF
j_call: TRBJ2-1; d_call: TRBD2; clone_size: .; v_call: TRBV30; cdr3_nt: TGTGCCTGGGGGACGGGGGGAGGAATCAATGAGCAGTTCTTC; cdr3_aa: CAWGTGGGINEQFF
j_call: TRBJ2-7; d_call: TRBD1; clone_size: .; v_call: TRBV18; cdr3_nt: TGTGCCAGCTCACCAGGGACAGGGGCTTACGAGCAGTACTTC; cdr3_aa: CASSPGTGAYEQYF
j_call: TRBJ2-7; d_call: TRBD1; clone_size: .; v_call: TRBV9; cdr3_nt: TGTGCCAGCAGCGGACAGGGGTACGAGCAGTACTTC; cdr3_aa: CASSGQGYEQYF
j_call: TRBJ2-2; d_call: .; clone_size: .; v_call: TRBV2; cdr3_nt: TGTGCCAGCAGCGGATTAGCTCCCGGGGAGCTGTTTTTT; cdr3_aa: CASSGLAPGELFF
j_call: TRBJ1-4; d_call: TRBD1; clone_size: .; v_call: TRBV6-5; cdr3_nt: TGTGCCAGCAGTCCGGACAGGGGGCCTGAAAAACTGTTTTTT; cdr3_aa: CASSPDRGPEKLFF
j_call: TRBJ2-5; d_call: .; clone_size: once; v_call: TRBV3-1/TRBV3-2; cdr3_nt: TGTGCCAGCAGCCTGCAAAACTTCCAACACAGGGTAGGAAAGACCCAGTACTTC; cdr3_aa: CASSLQNFQHRVGKTQYF
j_call: TRBJ2-7; d_call: TRBD2; clone_size: .; v_call: TRBV5-1; cdr3_nt: TGCGCCAGCAGCTTGACGGCTAGCGGGAGGTACGAGCAGTACTTC; cdr3_aa: CASSLTASGRYEQYF
j_call: TRBJ1-2; d_call: TRBD1; clone_size: .; v_call: TRBV2; cdr3_nt: TGTGCCAGCAGTCCAGGGGGCGCGACCTATGGCTACACCTTC; cdr3_aa: CASSPGGATYGYTF
j_call: TRBJ1-1; d_call: .; clone_size: .; v_call: TRBV6-2/TRBV6-3; cdr3_nt: TGTGCCAGCAGCACGACTCGCGACGGGAACATCTACACTGAAGCTTTCTTT; cdr3_aa: CASSTTRDGNIYTEAFF
j_call: TRBJ2-5; d_call: TRBD2; clone_size: .; v_call: TRBV7-8; cdr3_nt: TGTGCCAGCAGCCTCTGGCGACTAGCGGGTACCTCTAGAGAGACCCAGTACTTC; cdr3_aa: CASSLWRLAGTSRETQYF
j_call: TRBJ1-6; d_call: .; clone_size: .; v_call: TRBV5-6; cdr3_nt: TGTGCCAGCAGCTTGCAAGACTTCTCCTATAATTCACCCCTCCACTTT; cdr3_aa: CASSLQDFSYNSPLHF
j_call: TRBJ2-3; d_call: .; clone_size: .; v_call: TRBV7-3; cdr3_nt: TGTGCCAGCAGCCCGCAGGGGCCAGATACGCAGTATTTT; cdr3_aa: CASSPQGPDTQYF
j_call: TRBJ2-3; d_call: TRBD2; clone_size: .; v_call: TRBV24-1; cdr3_nt: TGTGCCACCAGTCTAGCGGGAGTCAGCACAGATACGCAGTATTTT; cdr3_aa: CATSLAGVSTDTQYF
j_call: TRBJ1-4; d_call: .; clone_size: .; v_call: TRBV28; cdr3_nt: TGTGCCAGCAGACAACAGGGCTTCGGTGAAAAACTGTTTTTT; cdr3_aa: CASRQQGFGEKLFF
j_call: TRBJ1-1; d_call: .; clone_size: .; v_call: TRBV5-1; cdr3_nt: TGCGCCAGCAGCTATACGACAGCCTTACTTACTGAAGCTTTCTTT; cdr3_aa: CASSYTTALLTEAFF